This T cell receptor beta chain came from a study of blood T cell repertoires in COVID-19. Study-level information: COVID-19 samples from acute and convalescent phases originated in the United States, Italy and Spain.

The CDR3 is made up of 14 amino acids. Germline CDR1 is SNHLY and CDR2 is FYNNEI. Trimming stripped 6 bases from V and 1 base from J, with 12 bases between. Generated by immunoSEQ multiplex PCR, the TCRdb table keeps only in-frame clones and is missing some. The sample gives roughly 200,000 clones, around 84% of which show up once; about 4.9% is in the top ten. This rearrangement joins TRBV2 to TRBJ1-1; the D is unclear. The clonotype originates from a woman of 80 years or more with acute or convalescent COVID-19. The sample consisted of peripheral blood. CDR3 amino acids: CASRGWAGNTEAFF. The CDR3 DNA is TGTGCCAGCAGGGGTTGGGCCGGGAACACTGAAGCTTTCTTT.